This T cell receptor beta chain appears in the sequencing data of a study of T cell clones after liver transplantation. Study background: A pre-transplant mixed lymphocyte reaction with TCRbeta sequencing defined graft-donor-reactive clones followed in post-transplant blood. Standard immunosuppression, with no induction, continued until 12-24 months after transplant. Study observations and caveats: Circulating graft-donor-reactive CD4 TCRbeta sequences fell significantly post-transplant in most of the 8 subjects.

In regard to this clone: Its cognate antigen is unknown.

Assay used: immunoSEQ multiplex PCR; TCRdb lists only in-frame clones, some missing. The table records about 60,000 clones, 71% of them present only once. The CDR3 is 15 residues long. J gave up 5 bases and V 5 bases, and 8 bases lay outside the gene matches. Germline V lookup: CDR1 WSHSY, CDR2 SAAADI. The receptor comes from a human donor who received a liver transplant. Sequencing used CD4+ T cells from blood, obtained before liver transplant. This chain connects TRBV10-2 to TRBJ2-3, with TRBD1 identical over 9 bases. The CDR3 region has the DNA TGCGCCAGCAGTCCACAGGGGGCAGGAGAAGATACGCAGTATTTT. It codes for CASSPQGAGEDTQYF.